The 4 T cell receptor beta chains presented below share a single source sample, sequenced in a study of sequential checkpoint blockade in melanoma. Sequenced by immunoSEQ multiplex PCR; TCRdb stores in-frame clones only, minus some. The sample holds 2,000 or so clones, around a fifth seen once. As for treatment: randomized to nivolumab then ipilimumab (arm A) or the reverse (arm B). The material was tumor tissue (inferred from file names), obtained from a patient given nivolumab and ipilimumab in sequence. All receptors derive from a human donor with melanoma.

V gene TRBV14 combines with J gene TRBJ2-7, with TRBD2 identical over 7 bases. Germline CDR1 reads SGHDN; CDR2 reads FVKESK. The CDR3 is 14 amino acids. The V gene end was trimmed by 8 bases and the J gene end by 7 bases; junction bases not matched to a gene: 14. Here the CDR3 DNA reads TGTGCCAGCGGAAGAGCGGGGAGGTTTCGGGAGCAGTACTTC. This sequence encodes CASGRAGRFREQYF.

In this sample, this clone turned up a few times. V usage is TRBV6-7 and J usage is TRBJ1-2, with no clear D. TRBV6-7 is placed among ORFs of uncertain function. The CDR3 has 11 amino acids. Trimming removed 2 bases from V and 5 bases from J, with 3 bases in between. The CDR3 sequence: CASSYGYGYTF. CDR3 DNA sequence: TGTGCCAGCAGTTACGGGTATGGCTACACCTTC.

Sample share makes this clone large. The CDR3 loop reads CASSLQTGDIYEQYF. CDR3 coding DNA: TGTGCCAGCAGCTTACAAACCGGGGACATCTACGAGCAGTACTTC. The chain employs TRBV11-3 and TRBJ2-7; possibly TRBD1 for D (6 bases). V lost 2 bases to trimming and J lost 3 bases, with 14 bases between them. There are 15 residues in the CDR3. CDR1 is SGHNT, CDR2 YENEEA, per germline.

This clone was seen once. The genes are TRBV5-1 and TRBJ2-5; TRBD1 matches at 9 bases. Trimming cost V 0 bases and J 4 bases; bases outside gene matches: 4. Looked up from germline, CDR1 is SGHRS and CDR2 is YFSETQ. There are 15 residues in the CDR3. The CDR3 here is CASSLGRQGGETQYF. As DNA, the CDR3 is TGCGCCAGCAGCTTGGGCCGACAGGGGGGAGAGACCCAGTACTTC.